This is a list of T cell receptor beta chains from one sample in a study of technical replicates of blood from a few donors. Sequenced by immunoSEQ multiplex PCR; TCRdb stores in-frame clones only, minus some. The data contain around 76,000 clones, nearly 99% of them singletons. The sequenced sample consisted of T cells isolated from PBMCs. These receptors were collected from a human donor in good health. Each CDR3 is given with its conserved first and last residue. Some rows have no size entry. The others give once, few or many, or a class for an expanded clone.

j_call | clone_size | v_call | cdr3_length | cdr3_aa
TRBJ2-6 | . | TRBV30 | 12 | CAWESGANVLTF
TRBJ2-7 | . | TRBV10-3 | 13 | CAISDEVNYEQYF
TRBJ2-2 | . | TRBV4-1 | 17 | CASSPGLAGLSTGELFF
TRBJ2-3 | . | TRBV28 | 15 | CASSLGQGWTDTQYF
TRBJ1-5 | . | TRBV2 | 14 | CASRPWTEYQPQHF
TRBJ1-1 | once | TRBV5-1 | 13 | CASSSTGITEAFF
TRBJ1-5 | once | TRBV23-1 | 16 | CASSQSGRGRNQPQHF
TRBJ2-1 | . | TRBV11-2 | 14 | CASSPLSSYNEQFF
TRBJ1-2 | few | TRBV29-1 | 12 | CSVGDRNYGYTF
TRBJ2-1 | . | TRBV1 | 17 | CTSSQPPPVTSDYEQFF